The next 18 T cell receptor beta chains were all read from a single sample in a study of T cell changes during pregnancy in multiple sclerosis. Repertoires were generated with immunoSEQ multiplex PCR, while TCRdb's copy carries only in-frame clones and drops some. The sample holds 34,000 or so clones, roughly nine tenths seen once. This specimen was CD8+ T cells from peripheral blood mononuclear cells, taken in the first trimester of pregnancy. All receptors come from a female donor with multiple sclerosis, enrolled in a pregnancy study.

This chain uses TRBV5-1 with TRBJ2-1; 8 bases are a match to TRBD2. The CDR3 has 15 residues. CDR1 and CDR2 from the germline V gene are SGHRS and YFSETQ. The V gene end was trimmed by 3 bases and the J gene end by 2 bases; junction bases not matched to a gene: 4. CDR3 residues: CASSYSGTAYNEQFF. CDR3 bases: TGCGCCAGCAGCTATAGCGGGACCGCCTACAATGAGCAGTTCTTC.

The J gene is TRBJ2-3, the V gene TRBV15; TRBD2 matches 11 bases. The CDR3 extends over 17 amino acids. The germline gives CDR1 LNHNV, CDR2 YYDKDF (reference sequence). Losses at the gene ends were 3 bases for V and 1 base for J; bases not matched to a gene: 6. The CDR3: CATSRVGTSGGTDTQYF. In DNA form, the CDR3 reads TGTGCCACCAGCAGGGTAGGGACTAGCGGAGGCACAGATACGCAGTATTTT.

The count of this clone is one. This sequence joins TRBV7-9 and TRBJ2-3, with D perhaps matching TRBD1 (5 bases). Germline CDR1 and CDR2: SEHNR and FQNEAQ (reference sequence). CDR3 length: 15 amino acids. V lost 2 bases to trimming and J lost 3 bases, with 12 bases between them. CDR3: CASSLNRRRTDTQYF. The CDR3 DNA reads TGTGCCAGCAGCTTAAACAGGCGACGGACAGATACGCAGTATTTT.

This sequence joins TRBV5-6 and TRBJ2-2, with TRBD2 matching over 10 bases. In germline, CDR1 is SGHDT, CDR2 YYEEEE. The CDR3 is 14 residues long. The trim removed 3 bases at V and 5 bases at J, leaving 1 base unmatched. CDR3 sequence: CASSSSGSTGELFF. The CDR3, as DNA: TGTGCCAGCAGCTCTAGCGGGAGTACCGGGGAGCTGTTTTTT.

The J gene is TRBJ2-1, the V gene TRBV28; 8 nucleotides agree with TRBD2. The CDR3 loop spans 15 amino acids. Germline values: CDR1 MDHEN, CDR2 SYDVKM. V trimming: 2 bases; J trimming: 6 bases; junction bases outside the gene matches: 6. This CDR3 reads CASSLLGGRRNEQFF. The CDR3 DNA is TGTGCCAGCAGTTTACTCGGCGGGAGGCGCAATGAGCAGTTCTTC.

The rearrangement uses TRBV27 and TRBJ2-5, with D perhaps TRBD1 (6 bases). Germline assignment: CDR1 MNHEY and CDR2 SMNVEV (reference sequence). This CDR3 is built from 13 residues. The V and J ends lost 5 bases and 5 bases respectively, with 12 bases between them. CDR3 in DNA: TGTGCCAGCAGTCCCCGGACAGCCGAGACCCAGTACTTC. Residues: CASSPRTAETQYF.

Written as DNA, the CDR3 is TGTGCCAGCAGTGAATATGGAGCGGGAGGGCAACCAGATACGCAGTATTTT. Translation: CASSEYGAGGQPDTQYF. The V and J genes are TRBV25-1 and TRBJ2-3; 10 bases are a match to TRBD2. The CDR3 totals 17 residues. CDR1 and CDR2 (germline): MGHDK, SYGVNS. With V trimmed by 0 bases and J by 4 bases, 7 bases remained unmatched.

The chain couples TRBV2 to TRBJ2-7; 9 bases align to TRBD1. CDR1 is SNHLY and CDR2 is FYNNEI in the germline V gene. The CDR3 loop spans 15 amino acids. With V trimmed by 1 base and J by 1 base, 2 bases remained unmatched. The CDR3 loop is CASSEVQGASYEQYF. In DNA form, the CDR3 reads TGTGCCAGCAGTGAAGTACAGGGGGCTTCCTACGAGCAGTACTTC.

The V call is TRBV11-2, the J call TRBJ2-1, with no clear D. With 4 bases removed from V and 7 bases from J, the gap between germline ends came to 14 bases. From germline, CDR1 is SGHAT and CDR2 FQNNGV. The CDR3 length is 14 residues. CDR3 bases: TGTGCCAGCAGCTCGACTGGTAGTCCGAATGAGCAGTTCTTC. Translating it yields CASSSTGSPNEQFF. The full variable domain, its missing parts supplied by reference TRBV11-2 and TRBJ2-1, is EAGVAQSPRYKIIEKRQSVAFWCNPISGHATLYWYQQILGQGPKLLIQFQNNGVVDDSQLPKDRFSAERLKGVDSTLKIQPAKLEDSAVYLCASSSTGSPNEQFFGPGTRLTVL.

CDR3 bases: TGTGCCTGGAATAGGGGGGGCGTCTACGAGCAGTACTTC. This translates into CAWNRGGVYEQYF. The rearrangement links TRBV30 to TRBJ2-7; tentative D call: TRBD2 (7 bases). Germline CDR1 is GTSNPN and CDR2 is SVGIG (reference sequence). V gave up 4 bases and J gave up 3 bases, with 13 bases separating them. This CDR3 has 13 amino acids.

This chain connects TRBV27 to TRBJ2-5; 7 bases agree with TRBD2. The CDR3 runs 15 residues. After removal of 3 bases from V and 5 bases from J, the junction contained 9 bases not matched to a gene. Germline V gene data show CDR1 as MNHEY and CDR2 as SMNVEV (reference sequence). CDR3 loop: CASSFSAGVGETQYF. CDR3 bases: TGTGCCAGCAGTTTTTCTGCGGGAGTGGGGGAGACCCAGTACTTC.

The rearrangement uses TRBV5-1 and TRBJ2-5; D might be TRBD2 (5 bases). Germline CDR1 SGHRS, CDR2 YFSETQ. V was pared by 0 bases and J by 2 bases, with 11 bases between. CDR3 length equals 15 residues. The CDR3 loop reads CASSLGPRAQETQYF. CDR3 DNA: TGCGCCAGCAGCTTGGGGCCGCGGGCACAAGAGACCCAGTACTTC.

The chain links TRBV28 to TRBJ2-7, with unresolved D. The CDR3 runs to 16 residues. Germline lookup yields CDR1 MDHEN and CDR2 SYDVKM. The germline V and J ends were trimmed by 1 base and 3 bases, with 16 bases remaining between them. This CDR3 reads CASSLYNGAIDYEQYF. The CDR3, as DNA: TGTGCCAGCAGTTTATATAACGGAGCAATCGACTACGAGCAGTACTTC.

The V gene is TRBV7-2, the J gene TRBJ2-3; D is perhaps TRBD2 (5 bases). CDR3 size: 16 residues. Germline V gene sequence: CDR1 SGHTA, CDR2 FQGNSA. V lost 5 bases and J lost 0, with 15 bases in between. CDR3 coding DNA: TGTGCCAGCAGCCCGGTGAGCGGACCGAGCACAGATACGCAGTATTTT. This encodes CASSPVSGPSTDTQYF.

This chain connects TRBV13 to TRBJ2-2, with TRBD2 matching over 11 bases. Germline V gene data show CDR1 as PRHDT and CDR2 as FYEKMQ (reference sequence). CDR3 length: 16 residues. Germline trimming cut 2 bases from V and 3 bases from J; bases unmatched to any gene: 2. CDR3 in DNA: TGTGCCAGCAGCTTAACTAGCGGGAGACACACCGGGGAGCTGTTTTTT. The encoded protein is CASSLTSGRHTGELFF.

The rearrangement joins TRBV7-9 to TRBJ2-7; 7 nucleotides match TRBD1. Germline CDR1 SEHNR, CDR2 FQNEAQ (reference sequence). This CDR3 region has 14 residues. Trimming at V came to 1 base and at J to 3 bases, leaving 3 bases not matched to a gene. CDR3 sequence reads: CASSLVGGHYEQYF. The CDR3 coding sequence is TGTGCCAGCAGCTTAGTAGGGGGCCACTACGAGCAGTACTTC.

CDR3 sequence: CASSSLAGGRYEQYF. Here the CDR3 DNA reads TGTGCCAGCAGTTCGTTAGCGGGAGGGCGGTACGAGCAGTACTTC. This chain connects TRBV27 to TRBJ2-7, with 11 bases that match TRBD2. The CDR3 totals 15 residues. Per the germline V gene, CDR1 is MNHEY and CDR2 is SMNVEV (reference sequence). J gave up 4 bases and V 4 bases, and 6 bases lay outside the gene matches.

V and J are TRBV11-2 and TRBJ2-7; no clear D. The CDR3 covers 12 residues. Deletions cut 2 bases from V and 3 bases from J, with 5 bases between. Germline V gene lookup returns CDR1 SGHAT and CDR2 FQNNGV. The CDR3 DNA reads as TGTGCCAGCAGCTTACCTAGCTACGAGCAGTACTTC. It specifies CASSLPSYEQYF. Full variable domain (outside the CDR3, taken from reference TRBV11-2 and TRBJ2-7): EAGVAQSPRYKIIEKRQSVAFWCNPISGHATLYWYQQILGQGPKLLIQFQNNGVVDDSQLPKDRFSAERLKGVDSTLKIQPAKLEDSAVYLCASSLPSYEQYFGPGTRLTVT.